This TCR beta chain was sequenced for a study of type 1 regulatory T cells. Study as a whole: T-allo10 is a Tr1-enriched, alloantigen-specific CD4 T cell product made in vitro. The study's findings and limits: Compared with non-Tr1 cells, Tr1 cells showed a narrower TCR repertoire.

This clonotype was observed a few times. The antigen is unknown. TCRdb fed the reads into MiXCR, producing one record per CDR3 protein. In the table there are tens of thousands of distinct CDR3 sequences, 62% of which are singletons. CDR3 length: 15 amino acids. Germline trimming cut 2 bases from V and 16 bases from J; bases unmatched to any gene: 12. The sequence derives from a human donor in good health. Material: cultured non-Tr1 T cells, either the whole culture or a sorted T cell fraction (not recorded which). The V call is TRBV6-7, the J call TRBJ2-1; 12 positions match TRBD2. TRBV6-7 is assigned to the ORF class and has an uncertain function. In DNA, the CDR3 is TGTGCCAGCAGTTACGGGTGGCTAGCGGGAGGGCGGCTATTCTTC. Translated, it gives CASSYGWLAGGRLFF.